These T cell receptor beta chains were read from a single sample in a study of blood T cell repertoires in COVID-19. TCRdb's copy holds only in-frame clones and misses some; the assay was immunoSEQ multiplex PCR. The sample consists of about 12,000 clones, approximately 74% of them appearing once. Sequencing was performed on peripheral blood. Every receptor here comes from a man aged 55-75 years with COVID-19, enrolled during active disease. CDR3s include the opening cysteine and the closing phenylalanine or tryptophan. A D gene is named only where the DNA matches it firmly. Rows give clone size only sometimes, using once, few, many, or a class for an expanded clone.

D: .
size: .
V: TRBV7-2
length: 15
J: TRBJ1-2
DNA: TGTGCCAGCAGCTTAAGCTGGCGCAGGGTCGATAGCTACACCTTC
CDR3: CASSLSWRRVDSYTF

D: .
size: .
V: TRBV10-3
length: 15
J: TRBJ2-2
DNA: TGTGCCATCAGAAGACTAGGAAAACCAAAGGAGGAGCTGTTTTTT
CDR3: CAIRRLGKPKEELFF

D: .
size: .
V: TRBV2
length: 13
J: TRBJ1-1
DNA: TGTGCCAGCACCTCTGGGGGGGGTTGGGAAGCTTTCTTT
CDR3: CASTSGGGWEAFF

D: TRBD2
size: .
V: TRBV2
length: 13
J: TRBJ2-5
DNA: TGTGCCAGCAAAACTAGCGGGGCAGAGACCCAGTACTTC
CDR3: CASKTSGAETQYF

D: TRBD1
size: .
V: TRBV11-1
length: 14
J: TRBJ1-6
DNA: TGTGCCAGCAGCCGGACAGGGAATAATTCACCCCTCCACTTT
CDR3: CASSRTGNNSPLHF

D: .
size: .
V: TRBV7-2
length: 11
J: TRBJ1-2
DNA: TGTGCCAGCAGCTTACAGGATGGCTACACCTTC
CDR3: CASSLQDGYTF

D: TRBD1
size: few
V: TRBV19
length: 15
J: TRBJ1-2
DNA: TGTGCCAGTAGTATAGAAAGACAGGGGGGAGGAGGCTACACCTTC
CDR3: CASSIERQGGGGYTF

D: .
size: .
V: TRBV30
length: 14
J: TRBJ1-1
DNA: TGTGCCTGGAGTGGGGGAGCAGGCTTCACTGAAGCTTTCTTT
CDR3: CAWSGGAGFTEAFF

D: .
size: .
V: TRBV10-3
length: 15
J: TRBJ1-3
DNA: TGTGCCATCAGCTATAATCAGGGGACTGGAAACACCATATATTTT
CDR3: CAISYNQGTGNTIYF

D: .
size: .
V: TRBV5-4
length: 15
J: TRBJ1-1
DNA: TGTGCCAGCAGCTGGGGGGGGCAGGGTACGACTGAAGCTTTCTTT
CDR3: CASSWGGQGTTEAFF

D: TRBD1
size: once
V: TRBV11-3
length: 15
J: TRBJ2-2
DNA: TGTGCCAGCACCATCCAGGGGGCAGGGGCCGGGGAGCTGTTTTTT
CDR3: CASTIQGAGAGELFF

D: .
size: .
V: TRBV28
length: 18
J: TRBJ1-2
DNA: TGTGCCAGCAGTTTATCCAACCACAGGGCCGGATATAACTATGGCTACACCTTC
CDR3: CASSLSNHRAGYNYGYTF

D: TRBD2
size: few
V: TRBV4-1
length: 20
J: TRBJ2-1
DNA: TGCGCCAGCAGCCAAATAGGGGGGGGGAGACTAGCGGGACCATACAATGAGCAGTTCTTC
CDR3: CASSQIGGGRLAGPYNEQFF

D: .
size: .
V: TRBV16
length: 14
J: TRBJ1-1
DNA: TGTGCCAGCAGCCAAGGTCCAGGGGCCACTGAAGCTTTCTTT
CDR3: CASSQGPGATEAFF

D: TRBD1
size: few
V: TRBV6-5
length: 13
J: TRBJ1-1
DNA: TGTGCCAGCAATCAGGGGGTTTACACTGAAGCTTTCTTT
CDR3: CASNQGVYTEAFF